Sequencing of this TCR beta chain was carried out in a study of T cell responses to AZD1222 COVID-19 vaccine (dated by TCRdb to the early 2020s). Looking at the study overall: Because spike-specific TCR depth and breadth did not differ between the two schedules, AZD1222 recipients who got a second dose at roughly 4 weeks were pooled with those who got a second dose at roughly 12 weeks. Enrollment into the trials was organized by age into subgroups of 18-55, 56-69 and 70-plus years, and those subgroups contained approximately 150, 30 and 60 TCR-sequenced participants, respectively. A total of around 240 trial participants underwent TCR sequencing, of whom about 210 had received two doses of AZD1222 and about 25 had received two doses of the MenACWY control vaccine. General study outcomes and caveats: The vaccine-associated CD4 TCRs covered the entire spike protein, and the dominant responses fell in regions 160-218 and 743-854. Conclusions about previously exposed vaccinees are limited, since just five or six AZD1222 recipients were seropositive for SARS-CoV-2 at baseline. Nearly half of unique spike-specific TCRs reportedly recognized epitopes outside regions mutated in the B.1.351 and B.1.1.7 variants. Spike-specific TCR breadth and depth rose significantly after two AZD1222 doses compared with day 0 and with MenACWY recipients. In the small 56-69-year group, the increase in depth fell short of significance, most likely because of low power. Participants were mostly white British, with more females than males. The authors suggested clonal diversity may have been underestimated. Because no samples from the day 14 peak response were available, repertoires could be characterized only after the peak T cell response.

The CDR3 regions of human TCRbeta chains were subjected to immunosequencing. The paper's data handling went like this. TCRs in the repertoires were matched against a reference library of SARS-CoV-2-specific TCRs that had been generated with the MIRA antigen-specificity platform. Breadth was defined as the fraction of unique TCRs that were SARS-CoV-2-associated. Depth was defined as the fraction of total T cells that were SARS-CoV-2-associated. Using the MIRA data, each spike-specific TCR was assigned both to the spike region to which the TCR was reactive and to a CD4 or CD8 class. Log10-transformed breadth and depth values were compared by one-way ANOVA with Sidak's multiple comparisons tests. TCRdb obtained this table from immuneACCESS and retained in-frame rearrangements with V and J assigned. These tables miss some clones; where compared with another copy, unresolved V genes account for less than half of the shortfall, and the remainder is unexplained. V and J calls and clone size are as listed in that table; D and trimming were resolved from the DNA. The sample yields 95,000 to 150,000 clones; around 89% were counted once. The top ten hold 3.1% of the sample.

Points on this clone: Its antigen is unknown. No quality values exist for individual bases; no much larger clone is one base distant.

The germline V and J ends show losses of 4 bases and 4 bases respectively, and no gene match explains 6 bases of the junction. The CDR3 sequence holds 14 residues, the cysteine and phenylalanine included. CDR3 DNA only is kept here, 42 bases in frame from base 1. The CDR1 and CDR2 encoded by the germline V gene are SGDLS and YYNGEE. The time point label on this specimen signifies: baseline before first vaccination. Vaccinee samples came from UK trials COV001 and COV002, including a single-blind randomized controlled phase 2/3 trial of AZD1222 (ChAdOx1 nCoV-19) in healthy adults. For TCRbeta chain sequencing, PBMC samples were collected from trial participants at day 0 and at day 28 after the second dose.

Sequenced material: peripheral blood, taken on day 0 of AZD1222 vaccination. The receptor comes from an adult in good health. The chain is made from TRBV9 and TRBJ2-3, with 7 central nucleotides matching TRBD1. CDR3 loop: CASSIQGSPDTQYF. Here is the DNA: TGTGCCAGCAGCATACAGGGGTCCCCAGATACGCAGTATTTT. When the CDR3 is completed using the reference TRBV9 and TRBJ2-3 genes on either side, the full variable domain is DSGVTQTPKHLITATGQRVTLRCSPRSGDLSVYWYQQSLDQGLQFLIQYYNGEERAKGNILERFSAQQFPDLHSELNLSSLELGDSALYFCASSIQGSPDTQYFGPGTRLTVL.